This TCR beta chain was found in a study of human T cells and chemical hapten exposure. Study summary: For sensitization, 2% DPC was applied to a roughly 2 cm by roughly 2 cm patch of upper inner arm skin. The scalp of each patient received a weekly diphenylcyclopropenone dose for the full approximately 24-week study.

TCRdb independently ran MiXCR on the RACE reads; one entry per CDR3 protein. The table records about 82,000 distinct CDR3 sequences, 10% to 15% of them present only once. V dropped 1 base and J dropped 6 bases, with 10 bases sitting between them. This CDR3 is 15 amino acids long. CDR1 and CDR2 from the germline V gene are LGHDT and YNNKEL (reference sequence). The study's findings and limits: Unchanged with DPC sensitization were TCRs above 1 in 1000 frequency. Significantly more large CDR3 similarity clusters were formed by expanded TCRs than by controls.

As to time point: patch test 3, about 24 weeks after DPC sensitization. Described treatment: therapeutic diphenylcyclopropenone sensitization with weekly scalp DPC. Many counts were recorded for this clonotype. Its antigen is undetermined. The sample consisted of whole blood, taken in connection with sensitization to the hapten diphenylcyclopropenone (DPC). J is TRBJ1-6 and V is TRBV3-1; D is ambiguous. The TCR comes from a woman aged 50 to 65 with alopecia areata. Some clones in this sample may be carry-over from other donors' samples. The CDR3 reads CASSQGAIPNSPLHF. Here the CDR3 DNA reads TGTGCCAGCAGCCAAGGGGCAATTCCTAATTCACCCCTCCACTTT.